This T cell receptor (beta chain) appears in the sequencing data of a study of molecular identifiers for immune sequencing clone quantification. From germline, CDR1 is LGHNA and CDR2 YSLEER. Trimming removed 0 bases from V and 2 bases from J, with 16 bases in between. The length of the CDR3 is 17 residues. TCRdb analysed the PCR reads with MiXCR anew, one entry per CDR3 protein. The sample has about 640,000 distinct CDR3 sequences, about 20% seen once. The V and J genes are TRBV4-3 and TRBJ2-5; D may be TRBD2 (5 bases). The clonotype comes from a human donor in good health. Some libraries in this study had Jurkat cell RNA spiked in. The sequenced sample was naive CD8+ T cells from blood, with Jurkat cell RNA spiked in. Subset reported: FACS-sorted CD8+CD4-CCR7+CD45RA+ naive T cells. The CDR3 region is CASSQDLVASPQETQYF. Here the CDR3 DNA reads TGCGCCAGCAGCCAAGATCTTGTAGCGTCCCCACAAGAGACCCAGTACTTC.